Below, 18 T cell receptor beta chains from the same sample are listed, as sequenced in a study of blood T cells in healthy people across ages. The use of a sample-barcoded 5' primer and a J-beta primer mix characterized a second PCR of about 6 to 12 cycles. TCRdb reprocessed the 5' RACE reads with MiXCR, giving one entry per CDR3 protein. The table includes about 1.5 million distinct CDR3 sequences, roughly 40% detected once. The sequenced sample was blood. The receptors here all came from a woman aged 18-30 years in good health.

This rearrangement joins TRBV15 to TRBJ1-1; D unresolved. The V and J ends lost 0 bases and 1 base respectively, with 9 bases between them. This CDR3 spans 15 amino acids. The germline V gene has CDR1 LNHNV and CDR2 YYDKDF (reference sequence). CDR3 in DNA: TGTGCCACCAGCAGAGATGGACGGCCGAACACTGAAGCTTTCTTT. Encoded protein: CATSRDGRPNTEAFF.

The chain links TRBV12-3 or TRBV12-4 to TRBJ2-2, with D possibly matching TRBD1 (5 bases). Trimming cost V 11 bases and J 0 bases, with 13 bases left between them. The CDR3 extends over 14 amino acids. CDR3 amino acids: CAAKGVANTGELFF. The DNA of the CDR3 is TGTGCCGCGAAAGGGGTCGCGAACACCGGGGAGCTGTTTTTT.

The chain recombines TRBV29-1 with TRBJ1-2, with unresolved D. Trimming left V 5 bases short and J 0 bases short, with 10 bases between. There are 13 residues in the CDR3. From germline, CDR1 is SQVTM and CDR2 ANQGSEA. DNA of the CDR3: TGCAGCGTTACGGGCAGGACTAACTATGGCTACACCTTC. This sequence encodes CSVTGRTNYGYTF.

The chain joins TRBV6-5 to TRBJ2-3; 7 bases are shared with TRBD2. The germline V gene encodes CDR1 MNHEY and CDR2 SVGAGI. This CDR3 is 15 amino acids long. Trimming cost V 2 bases and J 2 bases; bases outside gene matches: 4. The CDR3 protein is CASSYGLADTDTQYF. DNA for the CDR3: TGTGCCAGCAGTTACGGGCTAGCGGACACAGATACGCAGTATTTT.

This clonotype has just a few counts. V and J are TRBV20-1 and TRBJ2-1; maybe TRBD1 (5 bases). This CDR3 region has 16 residues. V gave up 3 bases and J gave up 0 bases, with 15 bases separating them. Germline V lookup: CDR1 DFQATT, CDR2 SNEGSKA (reference sequence). The CDR3 sequence: CSASNPRQSSYNEQFF. The CDR3 region has the DNA TGCAGTGCTAGTAACCCAAGACAGAGCTCCTACAATGAGCAGTTCTTC.

The chain carries TRBV11-3 and TRBJ2-5; D perhaps matches TRBD2 (6 bases). Trimming cost V 5 bases and J 4 bases, with 17 bases left between them. The germline gives CDR1 SGHNT, CDR2 YENEEA. The CDR3 is 15 amino acids. CDR3 nucleotides: TGTGCCAGCAGCCCGGGGAGCGGGCTTAGAGAGACCCAGTACTTC. It encodes CASSPGSGLRETQYF.

This chain uses TRBV7-9 with TRBJ2-7, with D unresolved. The DNA end lines up better with TRBJ2-5; the J call may be wrong. Per the germline V gene, CDR1 is SEHNR and CDR2 is FQNEAQ (reference sequence). The CDR3 sequence is 14 residues long. The CDR3, as DNA: TGTGCCAGCAGCCCCCCTGTGATGGAAGAGACCCAGTACTTC. Its protein is CASSPPVMEETQYF.

This clonotype has just a few counts. The V call is TRBV5-1, the J call TRBJ2-3, with 9 bases lining up with TRBD1. This CDR3 is built from 15 residues. V was pared by 3 bases and J by 6 bases, with 8 bases of the junction left unmatched. CDR1 is SGHRS, CDR2 YFSETQ, per germline. CDR3 loop: CASSSQGASMDTQYF. DNA of the CDR3: TGCGCCAGCAGCTCACAGGGGGCTAGTATGGATACGCAGTATTTT.

The chain is built from TRBV5-5 and TRBJ2-5; maybe TRBD1 (5 bases). The DNA matches TRBJ2-7 better at its end, which makes the J call doubtful. This CDR3 contains 15 residues. CDR1 is SGHKS, CDR2 YYEKEE, per germline (reference sequence). The CDR3 sequence is CASSHDVQEYHEQYF. CDR3 nucleotide sequence: TGTGCCAGCAGCCATGACGTACAGGAATACCACGAGCAGTACTTC.

The CDR3 is CASSGLAGVSEQFF. The CDR3 DNA sequence: TGTGCCAGCAGTGGGCTAGCGGGAGTGAGTGAGCAGTTCTTC. J is TRBJ2-1 and V is TRBV27; 10 bases align to TRBD2. The J segment lost 9 bases and the V segment lost 5 bases, leaving 7 bases of the junction unmatched. The CDR3 runs to 14 residues. Germline V lookup: CDR1 MNHEY, CDR2 SMNVEV (reference sequence).

The chain uses TRBV15 and TRBJ1-5; TRBD1 aligns across 8 bases. CDR3 size: 16 residues. Germline V gene data show CDR1 as LNHNV and CDR2 as YYDKDF (reference sequence). V gave up 3 bases and J gave up 7 bases; unmatched junction bases: 11. The CDR3 region is CATSRSQGAAGQPQHF. The CDR3 DNA follows: TGTGCCACCAGCAGGTCGCAGGGGGCGGCAGGACAGCCCCAGCATTTT.

This sequence joins TRBV9 and TRBJ2-3, with no clear D. CDR1 is SGDLS and CDR2 is YYNGEE in the germline V gene. V was shortened by 4 bases and J by 4 bases, with 10 bases between the two germline ends. This CDR3 is 13 amino acids long. DNA for the CDR3: TGTGCCAGCAGCCCCTCCCGGCCAGATACGCAGTATTTT. The encoded protein is CASSPSRPDTQYF.

Here the CDR3 reads CASSFAGGMTYEQYF. The CDR3 DNA sequence: TGTGCCAGCAGCTTCGCAGGGGGTATGACCTACGAGCAGTACTTC. V gene TRBV7-8 combines with J gene TRBJ2-7; 7 nucleotides align to TRBD1. Germline CDR1 and CDR2: SGHVS and FQNEAQ. The CDR3 runs to 15 residues. The V and J ends lost 3 bases and 2 bases, in that order; junction bases with no gene match: 7.

This clonotype turned up a few times. The genes are TRBV3-1 and TRBJ2-3; D possibly uses TRBD1 or TRBD2 (5 bases each). Germline V gene data show CDR1 as LGHDT and CDR2 as YNNKEL (reference sequence). The CDR3 is made up of 13 amino acids. The V end lost 3 bases, the J end lost 8 bases, and 12 bases lay between the germline ends. Here the CDR3 reads CASSQEWGITQYF. The CDR3 DNA reads TGTGCCAGCAGCCAGGAGTGGGGGATTACGCAGTATTTT.

There are a few counts of this clonotype. V usage is TRBV7-9 and J usage is TRBJ1-5; TRBD1 is a possible D gene (5 bases). The length of the CDR3 is 13 residues. CDR1 and CDR2 (germline): SEHNR, FQNEAQ (reference sequence). V shed 3 bases and J shed 9 bases, with 12 bases lying between them. CDR3 protein: CASSFQGHVPQHF. In DNA form, the CDR3 reads TGTGCCAGCAGCTTCCAGGGTCATGTGCCCCAGCATTTT.

A word on this clonotype: At one of its ends the junction is not consistent with the germline gene, which may arise from a read error. The CDR3 sequence is CASRATGLAKNIRYF. The CDR3 DNA reads TGTGCCAGCCGGGCGACGGGACTAGCCAAAAACATTCGGTACTTC. The rearrangement links TRBV3-1 to TRBJ2-4; 9 bases match TRBD2. This CDR3 comprises 15 residues. CDR1 is LGHDT and CDR2 is YNNKEL in the germline V gene (reference sequence).

This clonotype showed up just a few times. This rearrangement joins TRBV5-1 to TRBJ2-3, with 7 positions matching TRBD1. There are 16 residues in the CDR3. In germline, CDR1 is SGHRS, CDR2 YFSETQ. Unmatched junction bases numbered 10, after V lost 4 bases and J lost 2 bases. The CDR3 nucleotides read TGCGCCAGCAGCCCAACTGGGACAGCCAACACAGATACGCAGTATTTT. It codes for CASSPTGTANTDTQYF.

The chain couples TRBV6-6 to TRBJ1-2; D is ambiguous. The CDR3 has 10 residues. V was trimmed by 2 bases and J by 12 bases, leaving 7 bases between them. Per germline, CDR1 MNHNY and CDR2 SVGAGI (reference sequence). CDR3 DNA sequence: TGTGCCAGCAGTTACGAGAGACACACCTTC. This gives the protein CASSYERHTF.